Described below is a single TCR beta chain sequence and its context. The sample originates from a study of blood T cells in healthy people across ages. CDR1 and CDR2 from the germline V gene are SNHLY and FYNNEI. Trimming took 5 bases from V and 13 from J, leaving 3 bases between them. CDR3 length: 8 residues. Primed by a sample-barcoded 5' primer and a J-beta primer mix, a second PCR proceeded for 7 to 11 cycles. TCRdb re-analysed the 5' RACE reads in MiXCR, keeping a single row per CDR3 protein. The sample carries some 1.1 million distinct CDR3 sequences, under 40% recorded once. This TCR came from a man aged 18 to 29 in good health. What was sequenced was blood. V usage is TRBV2 and J usage is TRBJ2-1, with no clear D. CDR3 nucleotides: TGTGCCAGCAGTCGACAGTTCTTC. Its translation is CASSRQFF.